These 2 T cell receptor beta chains originate from one sample sequenced in a study of T-cell memory formation after mild COVID-19. MiXCR, applied by TCRdb to the 5' RACE reads, yields one record per CDR3 protein. The table records about 250,000 distinct CDR3 sequences, more than 15% of them present only once. Specimen: PBMCs or a T cell subset sorted from them (not recorded which). The receptors stem from a man aged 18 to 35 who had mild COVID-19 (a few samples of this study predate the infection). Cell type and time point are not known.

With regard to this clonotype: This could be a read error, since a much larger clone is one nucleotide away. The chain links TRBV4-2 to TRBJ2-1; possibly TRBD1 for D (5 bases). The germline V gene has CDR1 LGHNA and CDR2 YNFKEQ. CDR3 size: 13 residues. The germline V and J ends were trimmed by 0 bases and 6 bases, with 6 bases remaining between them. CDR3 sequence reads: CASSQDRANEQFF. Written as DNA, the CDR3 is TGTGCCAGCAGCCAAGACAGGGCCAATGAGCAGTTCTTC.

The chain couples TRBV7-2 to TRBJ2-5; D call uncertain. Trimming stripped 5 bases from V and 2 bases from J, with 18 bases between. CDR1 is SGHTA and CDR2 is FQGNSA in the germline V gene. The CDR3 is made up of 16 amino acids. In DNA form, the CDR3 reads TGTGCCAGCAGCCATACCGTCTGGGGAACACAAGAGACCCAGTACTTC. Protein: CASSHTVWGTQETQYF.